A selection of T cell receptor beta chains follows, all from one sample in a study of PD-L1 blockade in urothelial cancer. Clones were sequenced by immunoSEQ multiplex PCR, and TCRdb holds only the in-frame ones, with some missing. In the table there are about 120,000 clones, roughly 83% of which are singletons. Here the sequenced sample was PBMCs, taken around atezolizumab (anti-PD-L1) treatment. These receptors all come from a man in his fifties with urothelial cancer. The CDR3 runs from the conserved cysteine through the conserved F or W.

J gene,V gene,CDR3 protein
TRBJ2-3,TRBV28,CASSFYGSGRTDTQYF
TRBJ2-1,TRBV5-5,CASRSGQQNEQFF
TRBJ2-2,TRBV28,CASKTGANTGELFF
TRBJ1-2,TRBV7-3,CASSLNAGTNVYGYTF
TRBJ1-6,TRBV5-1,CASSLVKTGSRVSPLHF
TRBJ2-7,TRBV5-1,CASSLVVTGASYEQYF
TRBJ2-1,TRBV30,CAWSSGTSGSSYNEQFF
TRBJ1-6,TRBV27,CASSLRPSRGLYNSPLHF
TRBJ2-4,TRBV7-8,CASSLTVVQGVFKGNIQYF
TRBJ1-6,TRBV28,CASRPPGYNSPLHF
TRBJ1-2,TRBV2,CASSLRGTGAMGYTF
TRBJ2-5,TRBV28,CASWRGGSRETQYF
TRBJ2-5,TRBV7-9,CASSLRVRVLDQETQYF
TRBJ2-7,TRBV2,CASSVASDYEQYF
TRBJ2-7,TRBV30,CAWRDRTSPTYEQYF
TRBJ2-5,TRBV6-1,CASSLAGVRETQYF
TRBJ2-4,TRBV19,CASSADGTPLAKNIQYF
TRBJ2-7,TRBV6-1,CASSEATGVYF
TRBJ2-1,TRBV7-7,CASSLSSGSGNEQFF
TRBJ1-2,TRBV7-2,CASSFFPPGQGVDGYTF
TRBJ2-7,TRBV5-4,CASSLAGNYEQYF
TRBJ2-7,TRBV5-1,CASSLTSGSPWDEQYF
TRBJ2-2,TRBV5-1,CASSLGSGGPPNTGELFF
TRBJ2-3,TRBV7-2,CASSLARSPSTDTQYF
TRBJ2-3,TRBV5-1,CASSLAESGRGTDTQYF
TRBJ1-2,TRBV30,CAWSWSGDYGYTF
TRBJ2-7,TRBV7-9,CASSSLGTGSLREYF
TRBJ1-2,TRBV2,CASSEIKGPAGYGYTF
TRBJ2-7,TRBV5-4,CASSLAGAGVYEQYF
TRBJ2-7,TRBV20-1,CSAKDLYEQYF
TRBJ2-1,TRBV4-1,CASSLPGQGHEQFF
TRBJ1-2,TRBV9,CASSVTVGGGYGYTF
TRBJ2-1,TRBV7-9,CASSLAGGRNEQFF
TRBJ1-3,TRBV18,CASSPLDTTGSGNTIYF
TRBJ1-1,TRBV19,CASRMGESEAFF
TRBJ2-3,TRBV6-6,CASISGASTDTQYF
TRBJ2-4,TRBV6-1,CASSEGPSSALAKNIQYF
TRBJ2-1,TRBV6-1,CASSEVRGSEQFF
TRBJ1-1,TRBV7-9,CASSLAVFGAFF
TRBJ1-6,TRBV7-9,CASSPLRDRYNSPLHF
TRBJ1-2,TRBV28,CASSFKGGNYGYTF
TRBJ1-6,TRBV18,CASSPLGQSNSPLHF
TRBJ2-7,TRBV6-5,CASSYGGAPSYEQYF
TRBJ1-3,TRBV28,CATGQSGNTIYF
TRBJ2-1,TRBV6-4,CASSEGTGSPSEQFF
TRBJ2-5,TRBV2,CASSELAGDLSQYF
TRBJ2-1,TRBV7-9,CASSSTGQLTYNEQFF
TRBJ1-5,TRBV19,CASRPRGMGNSNQPQHF
TRBJ2-2,TRBV19,CASSIVSTSGELFF
TRBJ1-3,TRBV6-5,CASRQGAGNTIYF
TRBJ1-3,TRBV7-6,CASSLSSFSGNTIYF